The T cell receptor beta chain described here comes from a study of T-cell reconstitution after alpha-beta-depleted transplantation in children (dated by TCRdb to 2016 to 2018). General notes on the study: T-cell immune reconstitution after TCRalphabeta/CD19-depleted allogeneic hematopoietic cell transplantation in children was quantitatively tracked in the study by means of TCR repertoire profiling. Findings and caveats that apply to the study as a whole: Hyperexpanded clone frequencies declined over subsequent months; after one year, T-cell counts and TCRbeta diversity were mostly attributed to newly produced T cells. About two months after transplant, the apparently early recovery of alphabetaT-cell counts reportedly depended on just several hundred clones that had expanded rapidly and came from non-depleted graft cells. In some patients, high TCRbeta diversity at day 60 was attributed to recipient T cells and intrathymic progenitors that had survived conditioning.

CDR1 and CDR2, per the germline V gene, are MNHEY and SVGEGT. From its cysteine to its phenylalanine, the CDR3 spans 17 amino acids. The sequence is cut down to CDR3 DNA, 51 bases in frame from base 1. Relative to germline, V is 9 bases shorter and J is 0 bases shorter, with 21 bases between their ends. Receptor amplification or capture employed PCR. Instrument used: Illumina HiSeq 2500. TCR library preparation used molecular barcoding, with unique molecular identifiers applied to normalize quantification of the TCRbeta repertoire. Through fastp at Q25 and MiXCR, TCRdb rebuilt clones from the public reads, retaining in-frame beta chains. A single entry per CDR3 protein holds the most common genes and DNA from its merged rows. The sample table lists 500,000 to 650,000 distinct CDR3 sequences, 13% of them with a count of one. Around 2% of the sample comes from the top ten. This sample's treatment or condition label indicates: allogeneic hematopoietic cell transplantation with graft depleted of TCRalphabeta T cells and CD19 B cells. Transplant recipients were children who received TCRalphabeta/CD19-depleted allogeneic hematopoietic cell grafts.

Comment on this clonotype: No antigen is known for it. The record has no base qualities; no much larger clone is one base away.

This TCR came from a male patient aged 10-17 years who had a stem cell transplant for acute myeloid leukemia, so the T cells may come from the graft donor. The chain uses TRBV6-2 or TRBV6-3 and TRBJ2-4; tentative D gene TRBD2, with 6 bases matching. The sample was PBMCs, mostly from graft donor cells, taken 360 days after TCRalphabeta/CD19-depleted stem cell transplant. The CDR3: CASRRRESPGAKNIQYF. The base sequence is TGTGCCAGTCGACGGAGGGAGAGTCCGGGAGCCAAAAACATTCAGTACTTC.